These T cell receptor beta chains were read from a single sample in a study of cytomegalovirus exposure and HLA in healthy donors. Assay used: immunoSEQ multiplex PCR; TCRdb lists only in-frame clones, some missing. Of about 180,000 clones in the sample, 80% are singletons; the top ten hold 4.5% to 6%. Sequencing used PBMCs. These receptors all come from a man aged 35 to 55 in good health and CMV-seronegative. Both conserved end residues are part of each CDR3. A D gene is named only where the DNA matches it firmly. Clone size appears in some rows only: once, few, many, or a class for an expanded clone.

j_gene	d_gene	v_gene	abundance	CDR3aa	CDR3nt
TRBJ2-7	.	TRBV19	.	CASRRDSNSYEQYF	TGTGCCAGTCGCCGGGACTCGAATTCCTACGAGCAGTACTTC
TRBJ2-6	TRBD1	TRBV2	.	CASKRQTTGSGANVLTF	TGTGCCAGCAAGCGTCAGACGACAGGGTCTGGGGCCAACGTCCTGACTTTC
TRBJ1-3	TRBD1	TRBV6-5	.	CASSSGGTGNTIYF	TGTGCCAGCAGCTCAGGGGGCACTGGAAACACCATATATTTT
TRBJ1-1	.	TRBV7-9	.	CSSSSGGPGAFF	TGTTCCAGCAGCTCGGGGGGACCTGGGGCTTTCTTT
TRBJ1-5	.	TRBV6-1	few	CASSEAKGNIFQPQHF	TGTGCCAGCAGTGAAGCTAAGGGGAACATATTTCAGCCCCAGCATTTT
TRBJ2-3	.	TRBV1	.	CTSSQGPKINRGRTDTQYF	TGCACCAGCAGCCAAGGACCCAAAATAAACAGGGGCCGGACAGATACGCAGTATTTT
TRBJ1-5	TRBD1	TRBV15	once	CATSRERGQQPQHF	TGTGCCACCAGCAGAGAGAGGGGACAGCAGCCCCAGCATTTT
TRBJ2-4	.	TRBV29-1	.	CSVEDFRGSKNIQYF	TGCAGCGTTGAAGATTTTCGGGGGTCCAAAAACATTCAGTACTTC
TRBJ1-2	TRBD1	TRBV19	.	CASSPRQGRVGYTF	TGTGCCAGTAGTCCCCGACAGGGGAGGGTAGGCTACACCTTC
TRBJ1-3	.	TRBV7-2	.	CASSFTGSGNTIYF	TGTGCCAGCAGCTTTACTGGCTCTGGAAACACCATATATTTT
TRBJ1-2	.	TRBV29-1	.	CREQGMDGYTF	TGCAGGGAACAGGGAATGGATGGCTACACCTTC
TRBJ2-7	.	TRBV16	.	CASSQYSYSSYEQYF	TGTGCCAGCAGCCAATACAGTTACAGCTCCTACGAGCAGTACTTC
TRBJ2-7	TRBD1	TRBV4-3	.	CASSQDNRGYEQYF	TGCGCCAGCAGCCAAGATAACAGGGGTTACGAGCAGTACTTC
TRBJ1-3	TRBD1	TRBV19	once	CASSGTGVGNTIYF	TGTGCCAGTAGTGGAACAGGGGTAGGAAACACCATATATTTT
TRBJ1-2	.	TRBV6-5	.	CASSPQGGYGYTF	TGTGCCAGCAGTCCACAGGGTGGCTATGGCTACACCTTC
TRBJ2-7	.	TRBV5-1	few	CASSLVAPNYEQYF	TGCGCCAGCAGCTTAGTAGCCCCAAACTACGAGCAGTACTTC
TRBJ2-2	TRBD1	TRBV2	.	CASSVSDRGTGELFF	TGTGCCAGCAGTGTCTCGGACAGGGGCACCGGGGAGCTGTTTTTT
TRBJ1-6	TRBD1	TRBV7-2	once	CASRFSGTGLYNSPLHF	TGTGCCAGCAGATTCTCCGGGACAGGACTCTATAATTCACCCCTCCACTTT
TRBJ1-3	.	TRBV7-3	.	CASSVDSSGNTIYF	TGTGCCAGCAGCGTGGACAGCTCTGGAAACACCATATATTTT
TRBJ2-7	TRBD2	TRBV30	few	CAWSPKGLAGGLEQYF	TGTGCCTGGAGTCCTAAAGGACTAGCGGGAGGGCTCGAGCAGTACTTC
TRBJ1-2	.	TRBV10-3	.	CAISVEDYGYTF	TGTGCCATCAGTGTAGAGGACTATGGCTACACCTTC
TRBJ1-3	.	TRBV7-2	once	CASSLGYSPPIYF	TGTGCCAGCAGCTTAGGTTACAGCCCCCCCATATATTTT
TRBJ1-5	.	TRBV7-2	.	CASSLTGPSNQPQHF	TGTGCCAGCAGCTTAACAGGGCCTAGCAATCAGCCCCAGCATTTT
TRBJ2-3	.	TRBV9	.	CASSVRSASTDTQYF	TGTGCCAGCAGCGTAAGAAGCGCATCCACAGATACGCAGTATTTT
TRBJ1-2	.	TRBV6-5	.	CASSRTGNYGYTF	TGTGCCAGCAGTAGAACAGGGAACTATGGCTACACCTTC
TRBJ2-3	TRBD2	TRBV7-9	.	CASSLVVSLAFNTDTQYF	TGTGCCAGCAGCTTAGTTGTGTCACTAGCGTTTAACACAGATACGCAGTATTTT
TRBJ2-3	.	TRBV5-1	.	CASSSPSTDTQYF	TGCGCCAGCAGCTCCCCTAGCACAGATACGCAGTATTTT
TRBJ2-6	.	TRBV5-1	.	CASASEGANVLTF	TGCGCCAGCGCGTCGGAGGGGGCCAACGTCCTGACTTTC
TRBJ2-2	.	TRBV7-8	.	CASRIRASGELFF	TGTGCCAGCAGGATCAGGGCGTCCGGGGAGCTGTTTTTT
TRBJ2-2	TRBD1	TRBV27	few	CASSFYDRVGELFF	TGTGCCAGCAGTTTCTATGACAGGGTCGGGGAGCTGTTTTTT
TRBJ1-1	.	TRBV5-4	.	CASSSQTGNTEAFF	TGTGCCAGCAGTTCTCAGACGGGGAACACTGAAGCTTTCTTT
TRBJ1-2	TRBD1	TRBV30	.	CAWSLGQGAVVYTF	TGTGCCTGGAGTTTGGGACAGGGGGCTGTAGTCTACACCTTC
TRBJ1-2	.	TRBV29-1	few	CSVAGTHVNYGYTF	TGCAGCGTTGCGGGGACACACGTCAACTATGGCTACACCTTC
TRBJ2-2	TRBD2	TRBV4-1	few	CASSQGAGTNTGELFF	TGCGCCAGCAGCCAAGGAGCGGGAACGAACACCGGGGAGCTGTTTTTT
TRBJ2-1	.	TRBV30	.	CAWSPPFGPGYNEQFF	TGTGCCTGGTCCCCCCCTTTTGGCCCGGGGTACAATGAGCAGTTCTTC
TRBJ2-2	.	TRBV29-1	.	CSVVRGRGTGNTGELFF	TGCAGCGTTGTAAGGGGGCGGGGGACAGGGAACACCGGGGAGCTGTTTTTT
TRBJ2-1	.	TRBV4-3	.	CASSPGIADLSYNEQFF	TGCGCCAGCAGCCCTGGAATAGCGGACCTCTCCTACAATGAGCAGTTCTTC
TRBJ1-4	TRBD1	TRBV6-6	.	CASSTGGSNEKLFF	TGTGCCAGCAGCACAGGGGGTTCTAATGAAAAACTGTTTTTT
TRBJ2-3	TRBD2	TRBV14	.	CASSLQTSGGTDTQYF	TGTGCCAGCAGCCTTCAAACTAGCGGCGGCACAGATACGCAGTATTTT